Presented here are 16 T cell receptor beta chains from one specimen sequenced in a study of post-analysis software for immune sequencing data. Unique molecular identifiers were built into the TCR beta cDNA libraries. TCRdb ran MiXCR on the PCR reads and lists one entry per CDR3 protein. The table records roughly 600,000 distinct CDR3 sequences, about 40% of them present only once. General study findings and limits: Several TRBV segments occurring more often in patients than controls included TRBV5-6, TRBV5-1 and TRBV20-1.

No antigen has been identified for these receptors. Material for sequencing was blood. These receptors originate from a girl aged 5 to 17 with multiple sclerosis.

There are a few counts of this clonotype. The rearrangement joins TRBV7-7 to TRBJ2-5, with 7 bases fitting TRBD2. Near its end, the DNA agrees better with TRBJ2-7, so the J call may be wrong. CDR1 and CDR2 (germline): SSHAT, FNYEAQ (reference sequence). CDR3 length equals 10 residues. The CDR3 reads CAQRGYEQYF. CDR3 in DNA: TGTGCTCAGCGGGGCTACGAGCAGTACTTC.

The rearrangement links TRBV4-2 to TRBJ1-2, with a possible D match to TRBD1 (5 bases). V lost 0 bases, J lost 4 bases, and 12 bases lay in between. The germline gives CDR1 LGHNA, CDR2 YNFKEQ. The CDR3 runs 15 residues. CDR3 protein: CASSQDRGKAYGYTF. DNA for the CDR3: TGTGCCAGCAGCCAAGATCGGGGGAAAGCCTATGGCTACACCTTC.

This clonotype was observed once. V and J are TRBV10-3 and TRBJ2-7, with 13 bases lining up with TRBD2. Gene TRBJ2-5 matches the end of the DNA better, so the J call may be wrong. The length of the CDR3 is 15 residues. Germline-derived CDR1 and CDR2 are ENHRY and SYGVKD. The CDR3 here is CAISTSGRASETQYF. The CDR3 region has the DNA TGTGCCATCAGTACTAGCGGGAGGGCCTCGGAGACCCAGTACTTC.

The genes are TRBV7-6 and TRBJ2-5; 10 bases match TRBD2. Losses at the gene ends were 0 bases for V and 4 bases for J; bases not matched to a gene: 5. The CDR3 runs 16 residues. Germline CDR1 SGHVS, CDR2 FNYEAQ. The CDR3 loop reads CASSLANLAGGETQYF. The CDR3 DNA is TGTGCCAGCAGCTTAGCCAACTTAGCGGGAGGAGAGACCCAGTACTTC.

This clonotype was seen a handful of times. This CDR3 reads CASSLAQGTSYEQYF. Here the CDR3 DNA reads TGTGCCAGCAGTTTAGCGCAGGGGACCTCCTACGAGCAGTACTTC. The rearrangement links TRBV12-3 or TRBV12-4 to TRBJ2-7; a possible D gene is TRBD1 (6 bases). Trimming cost V 0 bases and J 0 bases, with 9 bases left between them. This CDR3 is 15 amino acids long.

The genes are TRBV7-9 and TRBJ2-6; D gene unclear. This CDR3 is built from 13 residues. Germline CDR1 SEHNR, CDR2 FQNEAQ (reference sequence). Trimming removed 7 bases at V and 4 bases at J, with 8 bases between. In DNA, the CDR3 is TGTGCCAGCACCTCCATGGGGGCCAACGTCCTGACTTTC. Its translation is CASTSMGANVLTF.

The chain recombines TRBV7-2 with TRBJ2-5; unclear D gene. The V and J ends lost 4 bases and 3 bases respectively, with 12 bases between them. The CDR3 extends over 14 amino acids. Germline CDR1 reads SGHTA; CDR2 reads FQGNSA. This chain's CDR3 is CASSSGPIEETQYF. CDR3 nucleotide sequence: TGTGCCAGCAGCTCCGGGCCTATTGAAGAGACCCAGTACTTC. Filled out from reference TRBV7-2 and TRBJ2-5, the complete variable domain reads GAGVSQSPSNKVTEKGKDVELRCDPISGHTALYWYRQSLGQGLEFLIYFQGNSAPDKSGLPSDRFSAERTGGSVSTLTIQRTQQEDSAVYLCASSSGPIEETQYFGPGTRLLVL.

The chain couples TRBV9 to TRBJ2-3; 7 bases are shared with TRBD1. This CDR3 has 16 amino acids. V lost 0 bases to trimming and J lost 7 bases; unmatched junction nucleotides: 11. The germline V gene encodes CDR1 SGDLS and CDR2 YYNGEE. DNA for the CDR3: TGTGCCAGCAGCGTAGTCGGGACAGCGATTCCTCATACGCAGTATTTT. It codes for CASSVVGTAIPHTQYF. Complete variable domain (other parts from reference TRBV9 and TRBJ2-3): DSGVTQTPKHLITATGQRVTLRCSPRSGDLSVYWYQQSLDQGLQFLIQYYNGEERAKGNILERFSAQQFPDLHSELNLSSLELGDSALYFCASSVVGTAIPHTQYFGPGTRLTVL.

The chain recombines TRBV29-1 with TRBJ1-5; 7 bases fit TRBD1. The germline gives CDR1 SQVTM, CDR2 ANQGSEA. J gave up 6 bases and V 7 bases, and 6 bases lay outside the gene matches. This CDR3 region has 12 residues. CDR3 region: CSAGQAGQPQHF. The CDR3 DNA is TGCAGCGCTGGACAGGCCGGTCAGCCCCAGCATTTT.

This rearrangement joins TRBV12-3 or TRBV12-4 to TRBJ2-1, with D unclear. Trimming shortened V by 2 bases and J by 9 bases, and 8 bases separated the two germline ends. The CDR3 has 12 residues. The DNA for the CDR3 is TGTGCCAGCAGTTTAAATTGGGGTGAGCAGTTCTTC. Its protein is CASSLNWGEQFF.

This clonotype was found a few times. This chain connects TRBV20-1 to TRBJ2-1; a possible D gene is TRBD1 (5 bases). The CDR3 consists of 14 residues. V lost 1 base and J lost 6, with 13 bases in between. Germline CDR1 reads DFQATT; CDR2 reads SNEGSKA (reference sequence). CDR3 sequence (DNA): TGCAGTGCTAGAGGTGACAGCCCACTCAATGAGCAGTTCTTC. Its translation: CSARGDSPLNEQFF.

The chain combines TRBV20-1 with TRBJ1-1; D not resolved. The CDR3 runs to 14 residues. V lost 0 bases to trimming and J lost 8 bases, with 16 bases between them. Per germline, CDR1 DFQATT and CDR2 SNEGSKA (reference sequence). This CDR3 is CSARDQAGPLEAFF. DNA for the CDR3: TGCAGTGCTAGAGACCAGGCGGGTCCGCTGGAAGCTTTCTTT.

The J gene is TRBJ2-1, the V gene TRBV5-6; D perhaps matches TRBD1 (6 bases). The germline CDR1 and CDR2 sequences are SGHDT and YYEEEE. V lost 7 bases to trimming and J lost 7 bases, with 15 bases between them. This CDR3 is 13 amino acids long. CDR3 bases: TGTGCCAGCGCCTTGGGGGCTGAAAATGAGCAGTTCTTC. Its protein product is CASALGAENEQFF.

This sequence joins TRBV5-1 and TRBJ2-7; no definite D call. Trimming took off 4 bases at V and 0 bases at J, with 14 bases between the two ends. Germline CDR1 SGHRS, CDR2 YFSETQ. The CDR3 extends over 15 amino acids. CDR3 in DNA: TGCGCCAGCAGCGCTGCCAGGACCACCTCCTACGAGCAGTACTTC. Translated, it gives CASSAARTTSYEQYF.

The CDR3 region is CASRTQGAWHNEQFF. CDR3 in DNA: TGTGCCAGCAGGACACAGGGGGCTTGGCACAATGAGCAGTTCTTC. The rearrangement joins TRBV5-6 to TRBJ2-1, with 9 nucleotides matching TRBD1. Germline V CDR1 and CDR2: SGHDT, YYEEEE. The CDR3 has 15 amino acids. The ends lost 5 bases at V and 5 bases at J; junction bases unmatched: 8.

The genes are TRBV9 and TRBJ1-2, with a possible D match to TRBD1 (6 bases). Trimming pared 4 bases from V and 6 bases from J, leaving 16 bases between. CDR3 length: 14 residues. Germline V CDR1 and CDR2: SGDLS, YYNGEE. The CDR3 protein is CASSSLGQGNGYTF. The DNA for the CDR3 is TGTGCCAGCAGCTCCCTAGGGCAGGGGAATGGCTACACCTTC.